The clone carrying this T cell receptor (beta chain) was picked up a small number of times. Its antigen is currently unknown. TCRdb's table, derived via immunoSEQ multiplex PCR, lists solely in-frame clones and lacks some. Of 40,000 to 60,000 clones listed, around 84% are singletons. This entry comes from a study of T cells in localized non-small cell lung cancer. Regarding the study as a whole: Paired adjacent lung recovered a median roughly 50 of the top 100 tumor clones. Clonality peaked in uninvolved adjacent lung rather than tumor. With higher T cell density in blood came longer overall survival.

The germline V gene has CDR1 SEHNR and CDR2 FQNEAQ (reference sequence). The V gene lost 1 base and the J gene lost 8 bases, with 11 bases spanning the gap. This CDR3 is built from 13 residues. The chain uses TRBV7-9 and TRBJ1-2; D is undetermined. This material consisted of PBMCs, taken before any cancer treatment. This TCR came from a female donor with stage II lung adenocarcinoma. The CDR3 protein is CASSLEEGFGYTF. The DNA of the CDR3 is TGTGCCAGCAGCTTAGAAGAGGGCTTCGGCTACACCTTC.